These T cell receptor beta chains were read from a single sample in a study of regulatory T cells in long-lasting Graves disease. MiXCR, applied by TCRdb to the multiplex PCR reads, yields one record per CDR3 protein. In the table there are 700,000 or so distinct CDR3 sequences, 25% to 35% of which are singletons. The starting material was peripheral blood mononuclear cells (PBMCs), obtained when the disease was refractory, from a patient treated with antithyroid drugs. The receptors shown here come from a female donor with Graves disease. Both conserved end residues are part of each CDR3. The order of the fields is V gene, clone size, D gene, J gene, CDR3 DNA, CDR3 protein. The D gene is left open where the match is weak. Only some rows state a clone size, as once, few, many or a class for expanded clones.

v_gene: TRBV28; abundance: many; d_gene: .; j_gene: TRBJ1-5; CDR3nt: TGTGCCAGCAGTTTATTCCTTCTGGCAGGGCAGCTCTATCAGCCCCAGCATTTT; CDR3aa: CASSLFLLAGQLYQPQHF
v_gene: TRBV7-9; abundance: .; d_gene: .; j_gene: TRBJ1-1; CDR3nt: TGTGCCAGCAGCCCAAGGGAAAACCCGAACACTGAAGCTTTCTTT; CDR3aa: CASSPRENPNTEAFF
v_gene: TRBV4-1; abundance: few; d_gene: .; j_gene: TRBJ1-1; CDR3nt: TGCGCCAGCAGCCAAACTCCTGTAGACACTGAAGCTTTCTTT; CDR3aa: CASSQTPVDTEAFF
v_gene: TRBV24-1; abundance: .; d_gene: .; j_gene: TRBJ2-2; CDR3nt: TGTGCCACCAGTGACCAGGGACAGAACACCGGGGAGCTGTTTTTT; CDR3aa: CATSDQGQNTGELFF
v_gene: TRBV28; abundance: many; d_gene: .; j_gene: TRBJ1-3; CDR3nt: TGTGCCAGCCAGACCAGCGTGTTCTCTGGAAACACCATATATTTT; CDR3aa: CASQTSVFSGNTIYF
v_gene: TRBV20-1; abundance: few; d_gene: .; j_gene: TRBJ2-1; CDR3nt: TGCAGTGCTATACCGGGACGGGGCTCCTACAATGAGCAGTTCTTC; CDR3aa: CSAIPGRGSYNEQFF
v_gene: TRBV10-2; abundance: few; d_gene: TRBD1; j_gene: TRBJ1-2; CDR3nt: TGCGCCAGCAGTTTACAGGGGTTGGGAGATGGCTACACCTTC; CDR3aa: CASSLQGLGDGYTF
v_gene: TRBV2; abundance: few; d_gene: .; j_gene: TRBJ2-2; CDR3nt: TGTGCCAGCAGTGAATTTAGCCGTGGCGGGGAGCTGTTTTTT; CDR3aa: CASSEFSRGGELFF
v_gene: TRBV27; abundance: many; d_gene: .; j_gene: TRBJ1-6; CDR3nt: TGTGCCAGCAGTTTATCGGGGACCGTTAATTCACCCCTCCACTTT; CDR3aa: CASSLSGTVNSPLHF
v_gene: TRBV6-5; abundance: many; d_gene: .; j_gene: TRBJ2-7; CDR3nt: TGTGCCAGCAGTTTAGTTTCCCCGCCCGAGCAGTACTTC; CDR3aa: CASSLVSPPEQYF
v_gene: TRBV10-3; abundance: once; d_gene: .; j_gene: TRBJ1-5; CDR3nt: TGTGCCATCAGTGAGTCGATGAGTGGAGGATCGGGCAATCAGCCCCAGCATTTT; CDR3aa: CAISESMSGGSGNQPQHF
v_gene: TRBV6-6; abundance: .; d_gene: TRBD1; j_gene: TRBJ2-1; CDR3nt: TGTGCCAGCAGTTACTCGACAGGGGGCTACAATGAGCAGTTCTTC; CDR3aa: CASSYSTGGYNEQFF
v_gene: TRBV4-1; abundance: few; d_gene: TRBD1; j_gene: TRBJ1-5; CDR3nt: TGCGCCAGCAGCCAAGGGATACAGGGGAAGCAGCCCCAGCATTTT; CDR3aa: CASSQGIQGKQPQHF
v_gene: TRBV7-2; abundance: few; d_gene: .; j_gene: TRBJ1-1; CDR3nt: TGTGCCAGCAGCCCACCGGCAGGACTGAACACCGAAGCTTTCTTT; CDR3aa: CASSPPAGLNTEAFF